These 17 T cell receptor beta chains came from one sample sequenced in a study of T-cell memory formation after mild COVID-19 listed by TCRdb under 2021. The library came from 5' RACE. The instrument given in TCRdb is Illumina NovaSeq 6000. Starting from the raw public reads, TCRdb applied fastp trimming at Q25, assembled clones with MiXCR and retained in-frame beta chains. Each CDR3 protein gets just one entry, which takes the most common genes and DNA from the rows behind it. This sample holds roughly 600,000 distinct CDR3 sequences; 15% to 20% were observed only once. 12% of the sample is in the top ten clones. The sequencing input was PBMCs or a T cell subset sorted from them (not recorded which). Receptors originate from an adult woman who had mild COVID-19 (a few samples of this study predate the infection). The sample titles of this study are shuffled in the database, so cell type and time point are left out; the donor was told from shared clones.

A few counts support this clonotype. V is TRBV7-3 and J is TRBJ2-2, with 8 positions matching TRBD2. This CDR3 spans 17 amino acids. J was trimmed by 5 bases and V by 4 bases; bases with no gene match: 12. Per the germline V gene, CDR1 is SGHTA and CDR2 is FQGTGA. CDR3 sequence (DNA): TGTGCCAGCAGCTCCACACCGAGCGGGGGTGCGACCGGGGAGCTGTTTTTT. Translated: CASSSTPSGGATGELFF.

This sequence joins TRBV5-1 and TRBJ2-2; 8 positions agree with TRBD1. V lost 5 bases and J lost 5; bases outside the gene matches: 11. The germline V gene has CDR1 SGHRS and CDR2 YFSETQ. The CDR3 loop spans 16 amino acids. In DNA form, the CDR3 reads TGCGCCAGCAGAGCCCCGGGACAGGTGCTTACCGGGGAGCTGTTTTTT. This sequence encodes CASRAPGQVLTGELFF.

This rearrangement joins TRBV7-8 to TRBJ1-1, with D unresolved. The CDR3 loop spans 15 amino acids. Germline loops: CDR1 SGHVS, CDR2 FQNEAQ. The V end lost 1 base, the J end lost 1 base, and 10 bases lay between the germline ends. The CDR3 here is CASSLVGVWNTEAFF. The CDR3 region has the DNA TGTGCCAGCAGCTTAGTTGGGGTTTGGAACACTGAAGCTTTCTTT.

The V gene is TRBV20-1, the J gene TRBJ1-6; the D gene is possibly TRBD1 (5 bases). CDR1 is DFQATT and CDR2 is SNEGSKA in the germline V gene (reference sequence). The ends were cut back, 8 bases at V and 7 bases at J, with 15 bases in the middle. CDR3 length equals 13 residues. The CDR3 DNA reads as TGCAGTAGACAGTCGGAATGGAATTCACCCCTCCACTTT. It is translated as CSRQSEWNSPLHF.

The V and J genes are TRBV5-6 and TRBJ1-3; D call uncertain. This CDR3 is built from 16 residues. Between the trimmed V and J ends, which lost 1 base and 0 bases, there was a span of 11 bases. The germline CDR1 and CDR2 sequences are SGHDT and YYEEEE. CDR3 sequence: CASSLPRTSSGNTIYF. The CDR3, as DNA: TGTGCCAGCAGCTTGCCGCGTACGTCCTCTGGAAACACCATATATTTT.

The chain recombines TRBV5-5 with TRBJ2-1; 7 bases align to TRBD1. The CDR3 runs 15 residues. V lost 4 bases and J lost 2; bases outside the gene matches: 6. In germline, CDR1 is SGHKS, CDR2 YYEKEE (reference sequence). The CDR3 region is CASSTGQKPYNEQFF. CDR3 nucleotide sequence: TGTGCCAGCAGCACGGGACAGAAGCCCTACAATGAGCAGTTCTTC.

This chain uses TRBV12-3 or TRBV12-4 with TRBJ1-5; 9 bases line up with TRBD1. The V and J ends lost 5 bases and 9 bases, in that order; junction bases with no gene match: 11. This CDR3 region has 15 residues. Here the CDR3 DNA reads TGTGCCAGCAGTCCCGGGACAGGGAGAAAGAGGCCCCAGCATTTT. Translated: CASSPGTGRKRPQHF.

This clonotype has just a few counts. The chain has TRBV24-1 and TRBJ2-1, with TRBD2 matching over 9 bases. The V segment lost 4 bases and the J segment 5 bases; nucleotides outside the gene matches: 11. The CDR3 has 17 residues. CDR1 is KGHDR, CDR2 SFDVKD, per germline. CDR3 region: CATSERRGGFSHNEQFF. The CDR3 region has the DNA TGTGCCACCAGTGAGAGGCGGGGGGGCTTTTCCCACAATGAGCAGTTCTTC.

The chain is built from TRBV7-8 and TRBJ1-1; TRBD1 aligns across 7 bases. The CDR3 length is 16 residues. Germline V gene sequence: CDR1 SGHVS, CDR2 FQNEAQ. The junction had 12 bases not matched to a gene; V was cut back by 7 bases and J by 1 base. CDR3 sequence: CASIPGGGRRNTEAFF. The CDR3 region has the DNA TGTGCCAGCATCCCAGGGGGGGGGCGTAGGAACACTGAAGCTTTCTTT.

V gene TRBV3-1 combines with J gene TRBJ2-1, with 14 bases fitting TRBD2. The CDR3 sequence is 17 residues long. With V trimmed by 1 base and J by 6 bases, 5 bases remained unmatched. Germline V gene data show CDR1 as LGHDT and CDR2 as YNNKEL (reference sequence). The CDR3: CASSQGRGLAGANEQFF. The CDR3 coding sequence is TGTGCCAGCAGCCAAGGGAGGGGACTAGCGGGAGCCAATGAGCAGTTCTTC.

The chain combines TRBV18 with TRBJ2-7, with 7 bases that match TRBD1. The CDR3 has 16 amino acids. Trimming cost V 3 bases and J 2 bases; bases outside gene matches: 10. The germline gives CDR1 KGHSH, CDR2 LQKENI. The CDR3 loop is CASSPRQGLTPYEQYF. CDR3 nucleotides: TGTGCCAGCTCACCGCGACAGGGTTTAACTCCCTACGAGCAGTACTTC. Full variable domain (outside the CDR3, taken from reference TRBV18 and TRBJ2-7): NAGVMQNPRHLVRRRGQEARLRCSPMKGHSHVYWYRQLPEEGLKFMVYLQKENIIDESGMPKERFSAEFPKEGPSILRIQQVVRGDSAAYFCASSPRQGLTPYEQYFGPGTRLTVT.

This clonotype was counted between two and nine times. This rearrangement joins TRBV9 to TRBJ2-5; 10 bases align to TRBD2. Germline V gene data show CDR1 as SGDLS and CDR2 as YYNGEE. The CDR3 totals 15 residues. The trim removed 3 bases at V and 4 bases at J, leaving 6 bases unmatched. CDR3 bases: TGTGCCAGCAGCGGTGGACTAGCGGAGGTAGAGACCCAGTACTTC. Translating it yields CASSGGLAEVETQYF.

This chain links TRBV24-1 with TRBJ1-1, with 9 bases lining up with TRBD1. CDR1 and CDR2 from the germline V gene are KGHDR and SFDVKD. This CDR3 contains 14 residues. V lost 7 bases to trimming and J lost 0 bases; unmatched junction nucleotides: 2. The CDR3 DNA is TGTGCCACCAGCGGACAGGGGATGAACACTGAAGCTTTCTTT. This encodes CATSGQGMNTEAFF.

There are a few counts of this clonotype. The chain couples TRBV29-1 to TRBJ2-2; 10 bases fit TRBD2. V shed 7 bases, J shed 4 bases, and the junction held 9 bases outside the gene matches. This CDR3 region has 15 residues. Germline assignment: CDR1 SQVTM and CDR2 ANQGSEA. The CDR3 protein is CSAGRGTSVTGELFF. CDR3 bases: TGCAGCGCCGGGAGAGGGACTAGCGTCACCGGGGAGCTGTTTTTT.

Only a few counts were recorded for this clonotype. The chain joins TRBV9 to TRBJ1-2, with D perhaps TRBD1 (5 bases). Trimming removed 0 bases from V and 14 bases from J, with 17 bases in between. The CDR3 loop spans 13 amino acids. The germline V gene encodes CDR1 SGDLS and CDR2 YYNGEE. The CDR3 nucleotides are TGTGCCAGCAGCGTAGGAGACAGCCCGAAAAGTACCTTC. Protein: CASSVGDSPKSTF.

This chain links TRBV5-1 with TRBJ2-5, with TRBD1 as a possible D gene (6 bases). In germline, CDR1 is SGHRS, CDR2 YFSETQ. The V end lost 4 bases, the J end lost 5 bases, and 18 bases lay between the germline ends. The CDR3 sequence is 15 residues long. CDR3 region: CASSGPDSYGETQYF. CDR3 bases: TGCGCCAGCAGCGGACCGGACAGTTATGGCGAGACCCAGTACTTC.

This clonotype has only a few counts. The chain couples TRBV5-1 to TRBJ1-4; D is perhaps TRBD1 (6 bases). V lost 4 bases and J lost 3, with 19 bases in between. Per the germline V gene, CDR1 is SGHRS and CDR2 is YFSETQ. The length of the CDR3 is 17 residues. Here the CDR3 DNA reads TGCGCCAGCAGCCTGAGTGGTCAGGGACATGCTAATGAAAAACTGTTTTTT. It translates to CASSLSGQGHANEKLFF.